The 2 T cell receptor beta chains given below trace back to one sample, sequenced in a study of T cells in Graves' hyperthyroidism and ophthalmopathy. Authors of the study amplified TCR beta CDR3 regions from RNA transcripts. Researchers ran a first-round RT-PCR on the TCR CDR3 using the HTBI primer set. Each CDR3 protein is one row after TCRdb ran MiXCR on the multiplex PCR reads. The sample yields around 200,000 distinct CDR3 sequences, around 15% seen once. The sample consisted of blood. The source is a woman aged 45-65 years with Graves' hyperthyroidism.

In its sample, this clonotype was seen many times. This chain links TRBV6-1 with TRBJ1-2, with a possible D match to TRBD1 (5 bases). Germline V gene lookup returns CDR1 MNHNS and CDR2 SASEGT. V gave up 6 bases and J gave up 2 bases, with 10 bases separating them. The CDR3 length is 13 residues. The CDR3 protein is CASRSAGNYGYTF. In DNA, the CDR3 is TGTGCCAGCAGGTCAGCAGGGAACTATGGCTACACCTTC.

This clonotype occurred many times. This rearrangement joins TRBV4-1 to TRBJ1-2, with TRBD1 matching 10 bases. Germline-derived CDR1 and CDR2 are MGHRA and YSYEKL. This CDR3 spans 17 amino acids. V was pared by 2 bases and J by 3 bases, with 9 bases of the junction left unmatched. In DNA form, the CDR3 reads TGCGCCAGCAGCCAACCCGACAGGGGGCGATTCGACTATGGCTACACCTTC. Protein product: CASSQPDRGRFDYGYTF.